This TCR beta chain was captured by sequencing in a study of T cell changes during pregnancy in multiple sclerosis. Data came from immunoSEQ multiplex PCR; TCRdb stores just in-frame clones and leaves some out. The data contain about 89,000 clones, around 94% of them seen just once; the ten biggest clones take up approximately 0.84%. CDR1 MDHEN and CDR2 SYDVKM come from the germline V gene. V dropped 4 bases and J dropped 4 bases, with 16 bases sitting between them. The CDR3 runs to 15 residues. Sample: peripheral blood, taken in the third trimester of pregnancy. This receptor was obtained from a female donor with multiple sclerosis, enrolled in a pregnancy study. The chain recombines TRBV28 with TRBJ1-2, with a possible D match to TRBD1 (6 bases). The CDR3, as DNA: TGTGCCAGCAGTTGGCCGCGGGGGGCTGGCTATGGCTACACCTTC. Its protein is CASSWPRGAGYGYTF.